Presented here are 15 T cell receptor beta chains from one specimen sequenced in a study of T cells of healthy individuals. Each CDR3 protein gets one entry after TCRdb re-called the 5' RACE reads with MiXCR. The sample lists 55,000 to 65,000 distinct CDR3 sequences; roughly 16% were seen once. The receptors here all came from a human donor in good health.

This clonotype was observed a few times. The chain employs TRBV29-1 and TRBJ2-7; possibly TRBD1 for D (6 bases). From germline, CDR1 is SQVTM and CDR2 ANQGSEA. The CDR3 loop spans 13 amino acids. Trimming stripped 7 bases from V and 3 bases from J, with 16 bases between. CDR3 region: CSALTGNRYEQYF. As DNA, the CDR3 is TGCAGCGCCCTCACAGGGAATCGCTACGAGCAGTACTTC.

This clonotype was seen many times. The CDR3, as DNA: TGCAGCGTTGCCGGGACTAGCGGGAGGGTATCCTACAATGAGCAGTTCTTC. The encoded protein is CSVAGTSGRVSYNEQFF. The chain links TRBV29-1 to TRBJ2-1; 16 nucleotides match TRBD2. Trimming cost V 4 bases and J 1 base; bases outside gene matches: 4. CDR1 is SQVTM, CDR2 ANQGSEA, per germline. The CDR3 extends over 17 amino acids.

This clonotype has a handful of counts. This chain uses TRBV4-1 with TRBJ2-2, with D perhaps matching TRBD1 (5 bases). The V end lost 4 bases, the J end lost 2 bases, and 17 bases lay between the germline ends. The CDR3 contains 17 residues. Germline V gene lookup returns CDR1 MGHRA and CDR2 YSYEKL. CDR3 nucleotides: TGCGCCAGCAGCCTAAGGGGCCCAGACGAAAACACCGGGGAGCTGTTTTTT. Encoded protein: CASSLRGPDENTGELFF.

This clonotype was recorded many times. The chain links TRBV4-1 to TRBJ2-3; TRBD2 matches at 13 bases. The CDR3 totals 15 residues. J lost 6 bases, V lost 4 bases, and 4 bases had no gene match. In germline, CDR1 is MGHRA, CDR2 YSYEKL. The CDR3 sequence is CASSPPLAGGDTQYF. The CDR3 coding sequence is TGCGCCAGCAGCCCCCCACTAGCGGGGGGGGATACGCAGTATTTT.

There are many counts of this clonotype. The rearrangement uses TRBV4-1 and TRBJ1-5; D might be TRBD1 (6 bases). Trimming took 4 bases from V and 7 from J, leaving 17 bases between them. This CDR3 is 15 amino acids long. CDR1 and CDR2 (germline): MGHRA, YSYEKL. CDR3 protein: CASSPMGEGGQPQHF. CDR3 sequence (DNA): TGCGCCAGCAGCCCCATGGGCGAGGGGGGCCAGCCCCAGCATTTT.

Comments on this clonotype: A much larger clone is a single base away; this may be a read error. The CDR3 DNA reads as TGTGCCAGCAGCTCACCATGGGGGTCCTACGAGCAGTACTTC. Its protein product is CASSSPWGSYEQYF. V gene TRBV27 combines with J gene TRBJ2-7; D is possibly TRBD1 or TRBD2 (5 bases each). This CDR3 is built from 14 residues. V was shortened by 6 bases and J by 1 base, with 13 bases between the two germline ends. In germline, CDR1 is MNHEY, CDR2 SMNVEV (reference sequence).

CDR3 protein: CASGLTGISYEQYF. The CDR3 DNA sequence: TGTGCTAGTGGTTTGACAGGGATATCCTACGAGCAGTACTTC. The V and J genes are TRBV12-5 and TRBJ2-7; a weak D match, TRBD1 (6 bases). The CDR3 has 14 residues. From germline, CDR1 is LGHNT and CDR2 FRNRAP. The germline V and J ends were trimmed by 2 bases and 1 base, with 9 bases remaining between them.

This clonotype was seen many times. The chain recombines TRBV4-1 with TRBJ2-3, with 8 positions matching TRBD2. The length of the CDR3 is 16 residues. Germline V CDR1 and CDR2: MGHRA, YSYEKL. V shed 3 bases, J shed 3 bases, and the junction held 8 bases outside the gene matches. The CDR3 loop reads CASSQQAGARTDTQYF. CDR3 DNA: TGCGCCAGCAGCCAGCAAGCGGGGGCAAGAACAGATACGCAGTATTTT.

This clonotype has just a few counts. The rearrangement joins TRBV20-1 to TRBJ2-3; 8 bases line up with TRBD2. The CDR3 extends over 15 amino acids. With 6 bases clipped from V and 3 bases from J, the junction kept 11 bases outside the gene matches. CDR1 is DFQATT and CDR2 is SNEGSKA in the germline V gene (reference sequence). CDR3 nucleotide sequence: TGCAGTGCCAACCAAGCGGGAGATGGTACAGATACGCAGTATTTT. It translates to CSANQAGDGTDTQYF.

This clonotype occurred a few times. This chain uses TRBV6-2 or TRBV6-3 with TRBJ1-4; unclear D gene. The V end was cut by 6 bases, the J end by 6 bases, with 5 bases between. The germline CDR1 and CDR2 sequences are MNHEY and SVGEGT. The CDR3 consists of 11 residues. The CDR3 DNA is TGTGCCAGCAGGCTAGATGAAAAACTGTTTTTT. Protein product: CASRLDEKLFF.

This clonotype was found many times. The chain carries TRBV4-2 and TRBJ1-4; D is undetermined. Germline V gene sequence: CDR1 LGHNA, CDR2 YNFKEQ. The CDR3 covers 16 residues. The V and J ends lost 0 bases and 5 bases respectively, with 13 bases between them. This CDR3 reads CASSQDWQDRNEKLFF. Written as DNA, the CDR3 is TGTGCCAGCAGCCAAGATTGGCAGGATCGAAATGAAAAACTGTTTTTT.

The gene calls are TRBV7-9 and TRBJ2-1, with D perhaps matching TRBD1 (6 bases). V was shortened by 3 bases and J by 14 bases, with 11 bases between the two germline ends. This CDR3 comprises 11 residues. Germline CDR1 is SEHNR and CDR2 is FQNEAQ (reference sequence). In DNA, the CDR3 is TGTGCCAGCAGCTTGGGGGCAGGGGAGTTCTTC. Protein sequence: CASSLGAGEFF. Full variable domain (outside the CDR3, taken from reference TRBV7-9 and TRBJ2-1): DTGVSQNPRHKITKRGQNVTFRCDPISEHNRLYWYRQTLGQGPEFLTYFQNEAQLEKSRLLSDRFSAERPKGSFSTLEIQRTEQGDSAMYLCASSLGAGEFFGPGTRLTVL.

A few counts support this clonotype. This chain links TRBV7-9 with TRBJ1-2; no definite D call. The CDR3 has 16 residues. The V end lost 3 bases, the J end lost 0 bases, and 14 bases lay between the germline ends. Germline V gene sequence: CDR1 SEHNR, CDR2 FQNEAQ (reference sequence). Written as DNA, the CDR3 is TGTGCCAGCAGCTTCCGGCGCATGTCCCCTAACTATGGCTACACCTTC. Translated, it gives CASSFRRMSPNYGYTF.

This clonotype came up many times. This chain connects TRBV15 to TRBJ1-4; a possible D gene is TRBD1 (6 bases). The ends were cut back, 0 bases at V and 4 bases at J, with 9 bases in the middle. This CDR3 spans 15 amino acids. Germline CDR1 LNHNV, CDR2 YYDKDF (reference sequence). CDR3 sequence: CATSRDSRGNEKLFF. The CDR3 bases are TGTGCCACCAGCAGAGATTCCAGGGGTAATGAAAAACTGTTTTTT.

The table lists this clonotype with many counts. CDR3 sequence: CASSPGDFLYNEQFF. The CDR3, as DNA: TGTGCCAGCAGCCCAGGGGACTTCCTTTACAATGAGCAGTTCTTC. This chain links TRBV13 with TRBJ2-1; D is tentatively TRBD1 or TRBD2 (6 bases each). This CDR3 is built from 15 residues. Germline assignment: CDR1 PRHDT and CDR2 FYEKMQ (reference sequence). V lost 5 bases, J lost 4 bases, and 15 bases lay in between. Complete variable domain (other parts from reference TRBV13 and TRBJ2-1): AAGVIQSPRHLIKEKRETATLKCYPIPRHDTVYWYQQGPGQDPQFLISFYEKMQSDKGSIPDRFSAQQFSDYHSELNMSSLELGDSALYFCASSPGDFLYNEQFFGPGTRLTVL.